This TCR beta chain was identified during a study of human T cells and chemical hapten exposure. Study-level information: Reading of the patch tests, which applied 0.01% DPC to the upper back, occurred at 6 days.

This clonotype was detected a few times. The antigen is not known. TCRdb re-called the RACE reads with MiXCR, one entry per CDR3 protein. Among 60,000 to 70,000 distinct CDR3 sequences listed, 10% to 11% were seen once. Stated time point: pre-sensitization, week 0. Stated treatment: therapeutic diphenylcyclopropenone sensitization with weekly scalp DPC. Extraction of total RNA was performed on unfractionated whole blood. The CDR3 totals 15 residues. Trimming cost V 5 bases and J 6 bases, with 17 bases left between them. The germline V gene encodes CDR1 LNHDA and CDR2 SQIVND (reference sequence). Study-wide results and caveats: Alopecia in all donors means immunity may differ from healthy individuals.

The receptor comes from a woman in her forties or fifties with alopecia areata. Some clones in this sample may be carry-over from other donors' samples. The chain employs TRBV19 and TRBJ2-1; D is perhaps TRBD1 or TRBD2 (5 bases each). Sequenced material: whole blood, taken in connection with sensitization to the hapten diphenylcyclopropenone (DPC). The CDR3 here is CASSLGGLGVNEQFF. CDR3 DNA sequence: TGTGCCAGTAGTCTCGGCGGGTTGGGGGTCAATGAGCAGTTCTTC.